What follows is one TCR beta chain and its context. Assay used: immunoSEQ multiplex PCR; TCRdb lists only in-frame clones, some missing. The sample includes about 36,000 clones, 84% of them seen just once. The data belong to a study of blood T cell repertoires in COVID-19. Study in general: Acute and convalescent COVID-19 specimens originated in the United States, Italy and Spain. Nucleic acid was either cDNA or gDNA, and it came from T cells, B-cell-depleted T cells, or PBMCs.

This CDR3 is built from 14 residues. Germline loops: CDR1 MDHEN, CDR2 SYDVKM. V was clipped by 4 bases and J by 3 bases, with 12 bases between them. Patients at the Seattle site were enrolled during active infection and followed longitudinally. The origin of this receptor is a man aged 55 to 70 with COVID-19, enrolled during active disease. The specimen sequenced was peripheral blood. J is TRBJ1-2 and V is TRBV28, with D uncertain. The CDR3 DNA follows: TGTGCCAGCAGTTCGTCCGGGAGCGACTATGGCTACACCTTC. Its protein is CASSSSGSDYGYTF.